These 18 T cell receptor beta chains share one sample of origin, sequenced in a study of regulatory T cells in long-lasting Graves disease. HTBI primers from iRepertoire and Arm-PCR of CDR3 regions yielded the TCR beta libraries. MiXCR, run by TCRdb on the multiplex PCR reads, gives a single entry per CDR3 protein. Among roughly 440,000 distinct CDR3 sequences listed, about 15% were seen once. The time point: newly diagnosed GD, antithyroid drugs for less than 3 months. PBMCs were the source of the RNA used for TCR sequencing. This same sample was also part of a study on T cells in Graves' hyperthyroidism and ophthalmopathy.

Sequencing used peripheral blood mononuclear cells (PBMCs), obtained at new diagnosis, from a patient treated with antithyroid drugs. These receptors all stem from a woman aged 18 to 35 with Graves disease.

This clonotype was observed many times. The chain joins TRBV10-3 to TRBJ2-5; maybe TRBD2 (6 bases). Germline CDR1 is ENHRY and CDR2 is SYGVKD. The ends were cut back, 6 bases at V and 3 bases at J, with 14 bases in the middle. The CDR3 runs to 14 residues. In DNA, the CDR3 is TGTGCCATCAGCCGGGACCGGGGGAAAGAGACCCAGTACTTC. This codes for CAISRDRGKETQYF.

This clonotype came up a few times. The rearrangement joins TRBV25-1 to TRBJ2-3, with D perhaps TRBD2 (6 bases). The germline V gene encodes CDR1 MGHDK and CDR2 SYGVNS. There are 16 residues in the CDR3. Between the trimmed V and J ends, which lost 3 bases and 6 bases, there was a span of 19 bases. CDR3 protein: CASSELASRPWDTQYF. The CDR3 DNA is TGTGCCAGCAGTGAGCTAGCGAGCCGCCCATGGGATACGCAGTATTTT.

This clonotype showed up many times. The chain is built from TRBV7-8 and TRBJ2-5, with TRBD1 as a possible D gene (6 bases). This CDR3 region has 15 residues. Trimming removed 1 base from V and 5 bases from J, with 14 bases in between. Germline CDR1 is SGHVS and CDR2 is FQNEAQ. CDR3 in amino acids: CASSLEFQGRETQYF. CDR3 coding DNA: TGTGCCAGCAGCTTAGAGTTTCAGGGGCGGGAGACCCAGTACTTC.

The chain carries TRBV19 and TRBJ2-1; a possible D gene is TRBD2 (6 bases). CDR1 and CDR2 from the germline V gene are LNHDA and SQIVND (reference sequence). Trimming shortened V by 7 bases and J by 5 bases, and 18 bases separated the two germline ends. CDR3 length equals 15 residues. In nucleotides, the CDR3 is TGTGCCAGTACCCCGCTAGCGCCAGATAACAATGAGCAGTTCTTC. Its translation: CASTPLAPDNNEQFF.

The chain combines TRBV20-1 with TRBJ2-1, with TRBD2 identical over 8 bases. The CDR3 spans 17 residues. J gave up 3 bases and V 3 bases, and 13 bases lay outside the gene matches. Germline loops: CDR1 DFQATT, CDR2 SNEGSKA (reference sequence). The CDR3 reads CSASPLLAGRLYNEQFF. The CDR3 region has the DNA TGCAGTGCTAGCCCCCTTCTAGCGGGTCGTCTCTACAATGAGCAGTTCTTC.

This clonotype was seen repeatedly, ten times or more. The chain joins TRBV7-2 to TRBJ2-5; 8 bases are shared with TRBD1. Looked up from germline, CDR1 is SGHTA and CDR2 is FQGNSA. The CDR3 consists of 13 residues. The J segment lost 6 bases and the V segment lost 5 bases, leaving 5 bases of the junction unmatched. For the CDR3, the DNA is TGTGCCAGCAGCCGCGGGACAGGCAAGACCCAGTACTTC. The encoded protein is CASSRGTGKTQYF.

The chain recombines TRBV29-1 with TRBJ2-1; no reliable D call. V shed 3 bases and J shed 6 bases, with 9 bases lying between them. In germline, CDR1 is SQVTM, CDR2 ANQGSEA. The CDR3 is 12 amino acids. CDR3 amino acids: CSVDRITNEQFF. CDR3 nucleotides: TGCAGCGTTGATCGGATCACCAATGAGCAGTTCTTC.

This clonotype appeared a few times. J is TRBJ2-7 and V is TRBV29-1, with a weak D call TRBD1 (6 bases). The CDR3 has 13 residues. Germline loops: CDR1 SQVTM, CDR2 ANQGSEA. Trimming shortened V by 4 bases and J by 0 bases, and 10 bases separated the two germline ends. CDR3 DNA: TGCAGCGTTGCAGAGGACAGCTCCTACGAGCAGTACTTC. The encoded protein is CSVAEDSSYEQYF.

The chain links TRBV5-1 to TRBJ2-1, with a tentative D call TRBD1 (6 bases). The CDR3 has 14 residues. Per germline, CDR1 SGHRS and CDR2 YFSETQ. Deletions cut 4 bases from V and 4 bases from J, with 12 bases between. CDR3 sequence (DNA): TGCGCCAGCAGCCCAGGCGGACAGTACAATGAGCAGTTCTTC. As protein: CASSPGGQYNEQFF.

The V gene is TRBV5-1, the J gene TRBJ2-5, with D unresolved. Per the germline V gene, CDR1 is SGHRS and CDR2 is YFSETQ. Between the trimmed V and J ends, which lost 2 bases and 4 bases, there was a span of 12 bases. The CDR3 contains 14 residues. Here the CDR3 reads CASSFGVAAETQYF. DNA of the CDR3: TGCGCCAGCAGCTTTGGCGTGGCGGCAGAGACCCAGTACTTC.

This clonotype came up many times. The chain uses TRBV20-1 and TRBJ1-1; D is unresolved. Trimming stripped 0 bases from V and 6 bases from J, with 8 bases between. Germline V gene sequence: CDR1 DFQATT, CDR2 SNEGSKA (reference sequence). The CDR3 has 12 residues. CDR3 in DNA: TGCAGTGCTAGAGATGTGGTATCTGAAGCTTTCTTT. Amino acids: CSARDVVSEAFF.

The CDR3: CASSFAMGLVEKLFF. For the CDR3, the DNA is TGTGCCAGCAGCTTTGCAATGGGGTTAGTTGAAAAACTGTTTTTT. This chain connects TRBV7-9 to TRBJ1-4; D is unresolved. The V end lost 3 bases, the J end lost 7 bases, and 15 bases lay between the germline ends. The CDR3 covers 15 residues. Per the germline V gene, CDR1 is SEHNR and CDR2 is FQNEAQ (reference sequence).

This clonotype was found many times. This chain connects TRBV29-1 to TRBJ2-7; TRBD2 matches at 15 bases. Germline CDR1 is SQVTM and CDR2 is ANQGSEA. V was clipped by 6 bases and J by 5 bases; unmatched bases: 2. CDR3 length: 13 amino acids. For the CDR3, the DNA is TGCAGCGTGGGACTAGCGGGAGGTCACGAGCAGTACTTC. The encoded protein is CSVGLAGGHEQYF.

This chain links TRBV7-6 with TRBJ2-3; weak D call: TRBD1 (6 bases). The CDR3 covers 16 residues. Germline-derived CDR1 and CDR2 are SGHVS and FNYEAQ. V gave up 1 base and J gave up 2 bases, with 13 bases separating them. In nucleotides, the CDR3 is TGTGCCAGCAGCTTAGATCAGGGGAGCCCCACAGATACGCAGTATTTT. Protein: CASSLDQGSPTDTQYF.

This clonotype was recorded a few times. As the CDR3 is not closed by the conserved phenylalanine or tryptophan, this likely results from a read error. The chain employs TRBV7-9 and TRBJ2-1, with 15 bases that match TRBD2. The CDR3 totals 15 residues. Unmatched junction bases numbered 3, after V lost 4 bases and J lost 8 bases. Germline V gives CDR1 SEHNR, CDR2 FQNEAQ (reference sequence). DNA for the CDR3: TGTGCCAGCAGCTGGACTAGCGGGAGGGTGGATGAGCAGTTCTCC. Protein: CASSWTSGRVDEQFS.

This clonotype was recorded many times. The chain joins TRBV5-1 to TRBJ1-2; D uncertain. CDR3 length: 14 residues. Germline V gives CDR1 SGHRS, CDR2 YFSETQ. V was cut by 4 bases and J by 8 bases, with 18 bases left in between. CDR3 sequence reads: CASSRSDEAWGYTF. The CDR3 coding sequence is TGCGCCAGCAGCAGATCGGACGAGGCATGGGGCTACACCTTC.

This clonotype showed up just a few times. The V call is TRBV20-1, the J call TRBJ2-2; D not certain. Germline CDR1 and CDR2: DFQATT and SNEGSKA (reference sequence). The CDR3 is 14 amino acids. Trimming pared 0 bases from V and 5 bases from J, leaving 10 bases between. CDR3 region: CSARDFRGTGELFF. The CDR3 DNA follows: TGCAGTGCTAGAGATTTTAGAGGTACCGGGGAGCTGTTTTTT.

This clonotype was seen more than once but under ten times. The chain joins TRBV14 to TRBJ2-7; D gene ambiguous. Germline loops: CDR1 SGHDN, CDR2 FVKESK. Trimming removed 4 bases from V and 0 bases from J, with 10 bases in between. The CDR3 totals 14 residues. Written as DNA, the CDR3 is TGTGCCAGCAGCCGAACCTGGAGCTCCTACGAGCAGTACTTC. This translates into CASSRTWSSYEQYF.